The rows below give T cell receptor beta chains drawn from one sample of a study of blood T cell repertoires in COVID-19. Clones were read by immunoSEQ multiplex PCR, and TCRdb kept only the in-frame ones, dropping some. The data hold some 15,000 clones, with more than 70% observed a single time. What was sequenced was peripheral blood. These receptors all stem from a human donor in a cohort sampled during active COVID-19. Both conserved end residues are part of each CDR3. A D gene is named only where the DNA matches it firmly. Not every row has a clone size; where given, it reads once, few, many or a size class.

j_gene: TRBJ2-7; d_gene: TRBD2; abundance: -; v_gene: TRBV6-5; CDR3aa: CASIRTSGDPYEQYF; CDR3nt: TGTGCCAGCATTCGGACTAGCGGGGACCCTTACGAGCAGTACTTC
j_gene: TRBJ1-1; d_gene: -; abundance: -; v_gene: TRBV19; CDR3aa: CASSYRENTEAFF; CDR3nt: TGTGCCAGTAGCTACAGGGAGAACACTGAAGCTTTCTTT
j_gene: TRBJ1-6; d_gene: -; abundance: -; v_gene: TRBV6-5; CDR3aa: CASSTGQFSSPLHF; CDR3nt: TGTGCCAGCAGTACTGGACAGTTTTCCTCACCCCTCCACTTT
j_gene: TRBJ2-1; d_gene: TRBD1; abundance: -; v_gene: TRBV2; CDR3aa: CASSERDSWNEQFF; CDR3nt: TGTGCCAGCAGTGAAAGGGACAGCTGGAATGAGCAGTTCTTC
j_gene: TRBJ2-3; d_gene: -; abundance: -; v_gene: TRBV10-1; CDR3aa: CASSESGRSTDTQYF; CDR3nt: TGCGCCAGCAGTGAGTCGGGCAGGAGCACAGATACGCAGTATTTT
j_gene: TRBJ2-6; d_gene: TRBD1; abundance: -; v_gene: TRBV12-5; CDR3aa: CASGFGTGINSGANVLTF; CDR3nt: TGTGCTAGTGGTTTCGGGACAGGGATAAACTCTGGGGCCAACGTCCTGACTTTC
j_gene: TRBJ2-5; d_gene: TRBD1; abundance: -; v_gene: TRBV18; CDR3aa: CASDRGPFQETQYF; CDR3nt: TGTGCCAGCGACAGGGGGCCCTTCCAAGAGACCCAGTACTTC
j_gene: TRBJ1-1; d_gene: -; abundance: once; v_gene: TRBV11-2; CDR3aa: CASSSGVQANTEAFF; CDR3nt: TGTGCCAGCAGCTCGGGAGTACAGGCCAACACTGAAGCTTTCTTT
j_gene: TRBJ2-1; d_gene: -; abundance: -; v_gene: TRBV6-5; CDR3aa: CASRGLAKHHEQFF; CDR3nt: TGTGCCAGCAGAGGATTAGCAAAACACCATGAGCAGTTCTTC
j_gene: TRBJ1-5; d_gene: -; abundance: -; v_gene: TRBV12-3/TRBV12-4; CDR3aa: CASTLVLGQPQHF; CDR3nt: TGTGCCAGCACCCTGGTCCTAGGTCAGCCCCAGCATTTT
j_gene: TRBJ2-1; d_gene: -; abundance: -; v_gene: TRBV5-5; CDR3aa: CASSRGLASQRYNEQFF; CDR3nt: TGTGCCAGCAGCCGCGGGCTAGCGTCGCAGAGGTACAATGAGCAGTTCTTC
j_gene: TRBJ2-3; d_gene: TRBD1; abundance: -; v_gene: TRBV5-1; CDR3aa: CASSVGTADTQYF; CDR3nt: TGCGCCAGCAGCGTCGGGACAGCAGATACGCAGTATTTT
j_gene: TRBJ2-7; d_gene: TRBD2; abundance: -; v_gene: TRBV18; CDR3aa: CASSPSGVSYEQYF; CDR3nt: TGTGCCAGCTCACCGAGCGGGGTTTCCTACGAGCAGTACTTC
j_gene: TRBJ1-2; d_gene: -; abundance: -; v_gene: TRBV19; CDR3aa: CASSIDNQRYYGYTF; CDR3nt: TGTGCCAGTAGTATAGATAACCAGCGATACTATGGCTACACCTTC
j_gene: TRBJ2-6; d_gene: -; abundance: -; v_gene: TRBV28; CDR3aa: CASSPPGLPLFGTNVLTF; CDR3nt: TGTGCCAGCAGCCCCCCGGGACTCCCCCTTTTTGGCACCAACGTCCTGACTTTC
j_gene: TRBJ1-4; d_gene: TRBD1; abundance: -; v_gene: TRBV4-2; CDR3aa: CASSQEKDRGNEKLFF; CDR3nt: TGTGCCAGCAGCCAAGAGAAGGACAGGGGGAATGAAAAACTGTTTTTT